This T cell receptor beta chain was sequenced in a study of cytomegalovirus exposure and HLA in healthy donors (TCRdb year 2017). Study-wide context: According to a later analysis, one platform produced both the 120 validation repertoires and the approximately 660 repertoires of the first cohort. High-throughput TCR immunosequencing, statistical association of individual TCRs with disease status, and machine learning were combined to predict cytomegalovirus infection status. Besides the first cohort of hundreds of subjects, a separate validation cohort made up of 90 to 150 different subjects was used. The study aimed to test whether signatures of past pathogen exposure could be identified by cataloging public T cell receptors. The full study reports these points: All 120 or so repertoires were used to score co-occurrence in the validation cohort in a later analysis, because that analysis had no HLA typing for the cohort. The authors suggested that the approach could potentially be extended to other disease states and immunological phenotypes. While some public TCRs were present in many individuals, most TCR sequences turned up only very rarely across donors. Cytomegalovirus status was reported to be diagnosed by the classifier with high specificity and sensitivity in both the original and validation cohorts. In vitro tests confirmed that a few of the cytomegalovirus-associated TCR beta chains recognize cytomegalovirus antigens. The study gave a list of 150 to 200 TCR beta chains associated with cytomegalovirus. Subsequent analysis determined that TCRs grouped into clusters in the first cohort also showed a tendency toward co-occurrence across the roughly 110 validation repertoires, and approximately 93% of cluster scores exceeded 0.

The donors were included in the validation cohort of 100 to 150 subjects, a group kept apart from the approximately 700-subject first cohort. Concerning this clone: This clone's antigen is unknown. Base qualities are not provided; no much larger clone lies one nucleotide away.

The library came from the immunoSEQ multiplex PCR assay. For the original study's pipeline: To diagnose cytomegalovirus status from the catalog of TCR beta chain sequences, a statistical classification framework was built. The immuneACCESS repertoire file appears here via TCRdb, limited to in-frame rearrangements. These files lack a portion of the clones; in checked studies, under half of the deficit traces to unresolved V genes, and the cause of the others is not known. That table gives V, J and clone size, and the DNA gave D and trimming. This sample gives some 240,000 clones in total; around 87% of them show up just once. Roughly 2% of the sample is taken by the ten largest. Via the germline V gene, CDR1 is SGDLS and CDR2 YYNGEE. V lost 0 bases and J lost 6 bases, and the count of bases not matched to a germline gene is 6. Inclusive of the bounding cysteine and phenylalanine, the CDR3 is 14 residues long. Left in the record is the CDR3 DNA by itself, 42 bases read in frame from the first base.

Rearrangement joined TRBV9 to TRBJ2-7; 7 bases in between match TRBD2. The specimen sequenced was PBMCs. The receptor comes from a woman under 30 in good health and CMV-seropositive. The CDR3 region: CASSVVSGGSEQYF. The sequenced DNA is TGTGCCAGCAGCGTAGTCTCGGGGGGTAGCGAGCAGTACTTC.